The rows below give T cell receptor beta chains drawn from one sample of a study of T-cell memory formation after mild COVID-19. TCRdb processed the 5' RACE reads anew with MiXCR; each CDR3 protein has one entry. The sample has around 410,000 distinct CDR3 sequences; around a quarter are singletons. Specimen: PBMCs or a T cell subset sorted from them (not recorded which). Receptors were obtained from an adult woman who had mild COVID-19 (a few samples of this study predate the infection). Cell type and time point are not known. The CDR3 runs from the conserved cysteine through the conserved F or W. The order of the fields is V gene, D gene, J gene, clone size, CDR3 protein, CDR3 DNA. D genes are given only for firm matches. Clone size is given for some rows only: seen once, a few or many times, or a class if the clone is expanded.

v_gene: TRBV7-9; d_gene: -; j_gene: TRBJ2-5; abundance: -; CDR3aa: CASSFGSVVQETQYF; CDR3nt: TGTGCCAGCAGCTTCGGTTCAGTTGTCCAAGAGACCCAGTACTTC
v_gene: TRBV24-1; d_gene: TRBD1; j_gene: TRBJ2-1; abundance: few; CDR3aa: CATSDPGQGYNEQFF; CDR3nt: TGTGCCACCAGTGATCCGGGACAGGGGTACAATGAGCAGTTCTTC
v_gene: TRBV7-9; d_gene: TRBD1; j_gene: TRBJ2-7; abundance: -; CDR3aa: CASSLGPGQAYEQYF; CDR3nt: TGTGCCAGCAGCTTAGGGCCTGGACAGGCCTACGAGCAGTACTTC
v_gene: TRBV6-6; d_gene: -; j_gene: TRBJ2-2; abundance: -; CDR3aa: CASSSRGWTGELFF; CDR3nt: TGTGCCAGCAGTTCCCGGGGATGGACCGGGGAGCTGTTTTTT
v_gene: TRBV6-4; d_gene: -; j_gene: TRBJ2-1; abundance: -; CDR3aa: CASSDPGPHNEQFF; CDR3nt: TGTGCCAGCAGTGACCCCGGACCACACAATGAGCAGTTCTTC
v_gene: TRBV6-1; d_gene: -; j_gene: TRBJ1-1; abundance: few; CDR3aa: CASGQGKNTEAFF; CDR3nt: TGTGCCAGCGGGCAGGGTAAGAACACTGAAGCTTTCTTT
v_gene: TRBV9; d_gene: TRBD1; j_gene: TRBJ1-4; abundance: few; CDR3aa: CASSGGTVVEKLFF; CDR3nt: TGTGCCAGCAGCGGGGGGACAGTTGTTGAAAAACTGTTTTTT
v_gene: TRBV7-2; d_gene: -; j_gene: TRBJ2-1; abundance: -; CDR3aa: CASTLGSPSVNEQFF; CDR3nt: TGTGCCAGCACCCTCGGGAGCCCCTCGGTTAATGAGCAGTTCTTC
v_gene: TRBV7-2; d_gene: TRBD2; j_gene: TRBJ2-3; abundance: few; CDR3aa: CASRTSGSDTQYF; CDR3nt: TGTGCCAGCAGGACTAGCGGCTCAGATACGCAGTATTTT
v_gene: TRBV5-6; d_gene: -; j_gene: TRBJ2-5; abundance: -; CDR3aa: CASSLGSVQETQYF; CDR3nt: TGTGCCAGCAGCTTGGGGTCAGTCCAAGAGACCCAGTACTTC
v_gene: TRBV6-2/TRBV6-3; d_gene: TRBD2; j_gene: TRBJ2-7; abundance: -; CDR3aa: CASGRGRRPYEQYF; CDR3nt: TGTGCCTCCGGGAGGGGCCGCCGGCCCTACGAGCAGTACTTC
v_gene: TRBV9; d_gene: -; j_gene: TRBJ1-1; abundance: few; CDR3aa: CASSVYLGGTDHTEAFF; CDR3nt: TGTGCCAGCAGCGTTTACCTTGGGGGGACCGACCACACTGAAGCTTTCTTT
v_gene: TRBV29-1; d_gene: TRBD1; j_gene: TRBJ1-1; abundance: -; CDR3aa: CSVDDRVASGEAFF; CDR3nt: TGCAGCGTTGATGACAGGGTGGCAAGTGGGGAAGCTTTCTTT
v_gene: TRBV7-8; d_gene: TRBD1; j_gene: TRBJ1-1; abundance: few; CDR3aa: CASSPPGTGEAFF; CDR3nt: TGTGCCAGCAGCCCACCCGGGACAGGTGAAGCTTTCTTT
v_gene: TRBV24-1; d_gene: -; j_gene: TRBJ2-3; abundance: -; CDR3aa: CATSDDEAGTDTQYF; CDR3nt: TGTGCCACCAGTGATGATGAAGCGGGCACAGATACGCAGTATTTT
v_gene: TRBV12-5; d_gene: -; j_gene: TRBJ2-1; abundance: few; CDR3aa: CASGWGPTGEQFF; CDR3nt: TGTGCTAGTGGTTGGGGACCGACCGGTGAGCAGTTCTTC
v_gene: TRBV20-1; d_gene: TRBD1; j_gene: TRBJ1-1; abundance: few; CDR3aa: CSAPRTGGILNTEAFF; CDR3nt: TGCAGTGCTCCCAGGACAGGGGGGATCCTGAACACTGAAGCTTTCTTT
v_gene: TRBV5-4; d_gene: -; j_gene: TRBJ2-1; abundance: few; CDR3aa: CASSLDASSYNEQFF; CDR3nt: TGTGCCAGCAGCTTGGACGCGAGCTCCTACAATGAGCAGTTCTTC
v_gene: TRBV12-3/TRBV12-4; d_gene: -; j_gene: TRBJ2-7; abundance: -; CDR3aa: CASSLGRLQYF; CDR3nt: TGTGCCAGCAGTTTAGGGCGGTTGCAGTACTTC
v_gene: TRBV29-1; d_gene: TRBD2; j_gene: TRBJ2-2; abundance: -; CDR3aa: CSVGAGDHTGELFF; CDR3nt: TGCAGCGTTGGAGCGGGAGATCACACCGGGGAGCTGTTTTTT
v_gene: TRBV27; d_gene: -; j_gene: TRBJ1-6; abundance: few; CDR3aa: CASTRTRGSNNSPLHF; CDR3nt: TGTGCCAGCACCAGGACGAGGGGATCCAATAATTCACCCCTCCACTTT
v_gene: TRBV4-1; d_gene: TRBD1; j_gene: TRBJ2-7; abundance: many; CDR3aa: CASSQHTGGDTYEQYF; CDR3nt: TGCGCCAGCAGCCAGCATACAGGGGGCGACACCTACGAGCAGTACTTC
v_gene: TRBV25-1; d_gene: -; j_gene: TRBJ2-1; abundance: few; CDR3aa: CASSELQGSVGNEQFF; CDR3nt: TGTGCCAGCAGTGAATTGCAGGGGTCCGTAGGCAATGAGCAGTTCTTC
v_gene: TRBV4-1; d_gene: -; j_gene: TRBJ2-7; abundance: few; CDR3aa: CASSQDGGTGIEQYF; CDR3nt: TGCGCCAGCAGCCAAGACGGGGGCACAGGGATCGAGCAGTACTTC
v_gene: TRBV7-9; d_gene: -; j_gene: TRBJ2-7; abundance: -; CDR3aa: CASKQDSYEQYF; CDR3nt: TGTGCCAGCAAACAGGACTCCTACGAGCAGTACTTC